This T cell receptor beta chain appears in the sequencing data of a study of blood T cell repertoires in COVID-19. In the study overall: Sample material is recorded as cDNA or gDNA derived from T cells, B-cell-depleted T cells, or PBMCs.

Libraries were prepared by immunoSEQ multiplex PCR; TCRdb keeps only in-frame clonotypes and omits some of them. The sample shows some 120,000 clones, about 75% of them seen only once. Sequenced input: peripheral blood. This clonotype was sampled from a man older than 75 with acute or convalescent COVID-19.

The CDR3 sequence is CASSRADSPLHF. DNA for the CDR3: TGTGCCAGTAGTAGGGCAGATTCACCCCTCCACTTT. J is TRBJ1-6 and V is TRBV19, with D unresolved. CDR3 length equals 12 residues. The germline V gene has CDR1 LNHDA and CDR2 SQIVND (reference sequence). Trimming took 4 bases from V and 8 from J, leaving 6 bases between them.